This TCR beta chain was identified during a study of T cell responses to AZD1222 COVID-19 vaccine. Libraries were prepared by immunoSEQ multiplex PCR; TCRdb keeps only in-frame clonotypes and omits some of them. The table includes 140,000 or so clones, around 92% detected once. Germline CDR1 and CDR2: SEHNR and FQNEAQ (reference sequence). The CDR3 is made up of 15 amino acids. V lost 6 bases to trimming and J lost 0 bases; unmatched junction nucleotides: 6. This chain connects TRBV7-9 to TRBJ2-3, with TRBD2 identical over 7 bases. This material consisted of peripheral blood, taken after recovery from COVID-19. The receptor was derived from an adult who had recovered from COVID-19. The CDR3 region is CASSVAGHSTDTQYF. CDR3 in DNA: TGTGCCAGCAGTGTAGCGGGCCACAGCACAGATACGCAGTATTTT.